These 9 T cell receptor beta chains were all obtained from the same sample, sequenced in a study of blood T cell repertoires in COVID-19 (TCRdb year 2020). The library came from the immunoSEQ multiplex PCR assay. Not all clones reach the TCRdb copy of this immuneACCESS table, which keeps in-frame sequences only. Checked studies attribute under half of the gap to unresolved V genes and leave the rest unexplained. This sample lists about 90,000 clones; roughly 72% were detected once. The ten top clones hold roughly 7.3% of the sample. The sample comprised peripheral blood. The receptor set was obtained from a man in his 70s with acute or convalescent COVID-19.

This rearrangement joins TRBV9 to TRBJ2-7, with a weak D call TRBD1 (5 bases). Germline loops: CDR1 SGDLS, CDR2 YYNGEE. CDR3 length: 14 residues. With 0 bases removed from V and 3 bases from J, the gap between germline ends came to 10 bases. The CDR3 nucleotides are TGTGCCAGCAGCGTAGTAGGGGCGATCTACGAGCAGTACGTC. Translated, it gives CASSVVGAIYEQYV.

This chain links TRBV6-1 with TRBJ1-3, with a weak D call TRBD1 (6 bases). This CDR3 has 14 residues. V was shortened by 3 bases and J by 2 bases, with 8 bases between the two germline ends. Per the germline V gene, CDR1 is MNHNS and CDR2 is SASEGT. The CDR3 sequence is CASSESGAGNTIYF. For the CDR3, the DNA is TGTGCCAGCAGTGAGTCAGGGGCTGGAAACACCATATATTTT.

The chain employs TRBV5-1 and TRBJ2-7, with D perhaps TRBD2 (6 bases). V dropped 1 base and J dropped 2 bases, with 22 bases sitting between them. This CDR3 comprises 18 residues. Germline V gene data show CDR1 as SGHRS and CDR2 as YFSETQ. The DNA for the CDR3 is TGCGCCAGCAGCTTGAGGGCGGGGACCACAAGGATTACCTACGAGCAGTACTTC. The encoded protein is CASSLRAGTTRITYEQYF.

CDR3 sequence reads: CASRPTGVAGGYTF. The CDR3 DNA reads as TGTGCCAGCAGGCCAACAGGGGTAGCGGGGGGCTACACCTTC. The V gene is TRBV27, the J gene TRBJ1-2; TRBD1 agrees at 7 bases. Germline trimming cut 6 bases from V and 8 bases from J; bases unmatched to any gene: 12. Germline V gene sequence: CDR1 MNHEY, CDR2 SMNVEV (reference sequence). This CDR3 has 14 residues.

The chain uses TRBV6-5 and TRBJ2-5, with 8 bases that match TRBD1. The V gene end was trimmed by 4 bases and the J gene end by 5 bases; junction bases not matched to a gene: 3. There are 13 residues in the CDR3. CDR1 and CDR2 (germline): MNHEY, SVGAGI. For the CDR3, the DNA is TGTGCCAGCAGTTGGGGACAGGCCGAGACCCAGTACTTC. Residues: CASSWGQAETQYF.

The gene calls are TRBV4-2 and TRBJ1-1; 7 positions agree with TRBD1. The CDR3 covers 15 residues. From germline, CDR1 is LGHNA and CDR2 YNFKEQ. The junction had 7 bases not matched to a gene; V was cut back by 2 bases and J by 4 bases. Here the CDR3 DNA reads TGTGCCAGCAGCCAACCGAGACAGGGTGGCACTGAAGCTTTCTTT. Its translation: CASSQPRQGGTEAFF.

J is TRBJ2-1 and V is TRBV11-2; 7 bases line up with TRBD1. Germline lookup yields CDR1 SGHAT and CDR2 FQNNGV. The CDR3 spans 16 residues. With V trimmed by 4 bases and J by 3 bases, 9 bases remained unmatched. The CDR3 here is CASSSLGTALYNEQFF. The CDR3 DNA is TGTGCCAGCAGCTCCCTCGGGACAGCCCTCTACAATGAGCAGTTCTTC.

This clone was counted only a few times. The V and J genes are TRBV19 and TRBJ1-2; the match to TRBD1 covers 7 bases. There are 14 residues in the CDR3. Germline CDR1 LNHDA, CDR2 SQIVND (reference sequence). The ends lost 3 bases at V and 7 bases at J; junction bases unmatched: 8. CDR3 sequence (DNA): TGTGCCAGTAGTATGCGAGAGAGGGGGCTTGGCTACACCTTC. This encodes CASSMRERGLGYTF.

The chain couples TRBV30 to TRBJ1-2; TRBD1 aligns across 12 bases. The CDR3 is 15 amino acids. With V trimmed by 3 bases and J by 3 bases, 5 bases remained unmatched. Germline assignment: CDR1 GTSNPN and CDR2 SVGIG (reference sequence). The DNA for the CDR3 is TGTGCCTGGAGCGAAGGGACAGGGGGCGACTATGGCTACACCTTC. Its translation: CAWSEGTGGDYGYTF.